This T cell receptor (beta chain) was sequenced in a study of T cell responses to AZD1222 COVID-19 vaccine. On the study more broadly: Second-dose schedules of about 4 or about 12 weeks were combined.

Of note for this clone: The antigen remains undetermined.

The study's findings and limits: It was only after the peak T cell response that any repertoires were sampled. Seropositive at baseline were only a handful of AZD1222 recipients. Mostly white British, mostly female donors; authors suggested clonal diversity may be underestimated.

Sequenced by immunoSEQ multiplex PCR; TCRdb stores in-frame clones only, minus some. The sample includes 180,000 or so clones, 90% to 95% of them seen just once. The sample was peripheral blood, taken on day 0 of AZD1222 vaccination. The sequence was collected from an adult in good health.

The CDR3 is CASSQLEGGEQFF. CDR3 nucleotides: TGTGCCAGCAGCCAGTTAGAGGGTGGTGAGCAGTTCTTC. The chain has TRBV3-1 (or the pseudogene TRBV3-2) and TRBJ2-1, with D perhaps TRBD2 (5 bases). The germline gives CDR1 LGHDT, CDR2 YNNKEL (reference sequence). CDR3 length: 13 residues. Trimming pared 3 bases from V and 9 bases from J, leaving 12 bases between.